The 15 T cell receptor beta chains presented below share a single source sample, sequenced in a study of T cell repertoires in cytomegalovirus infection (dated by TCRdb to between 2018 and 2021). The antigens for these receptors are not known. The instrument given in TCRdb is Illumina HiSeq 1500. TCRdb trimmed the raw reads at Q25, called clones with MiXCR and kept productive beta chains. Each CDR3 protein appears once, grouped with its most common genes and DNA. This sample holds over 100,000 distinct CDR3 sequences; over 9.5% were observed only once. The ten largest clones take up around 29% of the sample. Sequenced: PBMCs, sequenced either directly or after in vitro stimulation (not recorded which). These receptors originate from a human donor in good health (CMV status not recorded). Some clones in this sample may be carry-over from other donors' samples.

This clonotype was seen at least ten times. The chain recombines TRBV7-2 with TRBJ1-6; 9 bases align to TRBD1. The V segment lost 6 bases and the J segment 7 bases; nucleotides outside the gene matches: 4. There are 14 residues in the CDR3. Germline-derived CDR1 and CDR2 are SGHTA and FQGNSA. The DNA for the CDR3 is TGTGCCAGCAGGAATACAGGGGGCAATTCACCCCTCCACTTT. It is translated as CASRNTGGNSPLHF.

This clonotype has a count of ten or more. The chain is built from TRBV24-1 and TRBJ2-1, with 9 bases matching TRBD1. Germline V gene sequence: CDR1 KGHDR, CDR2 SFDVKD. After removal of 0 bases from V and 9 bases from J, the junction contained 5 bases not matched to a gene. The CDR3 sequence is 15 residues long. The CDR3 reads CATSDLRGTGIEQFF. The CDR3 nucleotides read TGTGCCACCAGTGATTTGCGGGGGACAGGGATTGAGCAGTTCTTC.

This clonotype was counted ten times or more. DNA for the CDR3: TGTGCCAGCAGCTTAGTATGGGGACAGGGCAATCAGCCCCAGCATTTT. It encodes CASSLVWGQGNQPQHF. The rearrangement links TRBV7-8 to TRBJ1-5, with 8 bases identical to TRBD1. V shed 1 base, J shed 2 bases, and the junction held 4 bases outside the gene matches. This CDR3 region has 16 residues. Germline V gives CDR1 SGHVS, CDR2 FQNEAQ.

This clonotype was observed many times. The genes are TRBV12-3 or TRBV12-4 and TRBJ1-5; TRBD1 agrees at 7 bases. Trimming cost V 3 bases and J 1 base; bases outside gene matches: 3. This CDR3 region has 15 residues. DNA for the CDR3: TGTGCCAGCAGTTTGGCAGGGGGAAGCAATCAGCCCCAGCATTTT. This sequence encodes CASSLAGGSNQPQHF.

This clonotype was recorded many times. The J gene is TRBJ1-2, the V gene TRBV7-3, with a weak D call TRBD1 (6 bases). In germline, CDR1 is SGHTA, CDR2 FQGTGA. V lost 5 bases, J lost 4 bases, and 11 bases lay in between. This CDR3 is 13 amino acids long. The CDR3 protein is CASSAGQGYGYTF. In DNA, the CDR3 is TGTGCCAGCAGCGCGGGACAAGGCTATGGCTACACCTTC.

V gene TRBV5-1 combines with J gene TRBJ2-2; 8 nucleotides align to TRBD1. V lost 0 bases to trimming and J lost 4 bases; unmatched junction nucleotides: 5. The CDR3 totals 16 residues. Germline V CDR1 and CDR2: SGHRS, YFSETQ. The CDR3 coding sequence is TGCGCCAGCAGCTTGGAGGGCAGGGGGCTCACCGGGGAGCTGTTTTTT. Protein: CASSLEGRGLTGELFF.

This clonotype has only a few counts. V usage is TRBV12-3 or TRBV12-4 and J usage is TRBJ2-7; 7 bases match TRBD2. The CDR3 is made up of 17 amino acids. V was pared by 2 bases and J by 2 bases, with 12 bases of the junction left unmatched. The CDR3 DNA is TGTGCCAGCAGTTTACCAAGAGGACGGGGGGTCGCCTACGAGCAGTACTTC. Protein product: CASSLPRGRGVAYEQYF.

This clonotype was observed at least ten times. The chain uses TRBV7-2 and TRBJ2-1; tentatively, D is TRBD1 (6 bases). Deletions cut 0 bases from V and 4 bases from J, with 10 bases between. The CDR3 loop spans 15 amino acids. Germline V gene sequence: CDR1 SGHTA, CDR2 FQGNSA. The CDR3: CASSLAGTLYNEQFF. The CDR3 region has the DNA TGTGCCAGCAGCTTAGCGGGGACATTATACAATGAGCAGTTCTTC. The full variable domain, completed using reference TRBV7-2 and TRBJ2-1, is GAGVSQSPSNKVTEKGKDVELRCDPISGHTALYWYRQSLGQGLEFLIYFQGNSAPDKSGLPSDRFSAERTGGSVSTLTIQRTQQEDSAVYLCASSLAGTLYNEQFFGPGTRLTVL.

The chain uses TRBV12-3 or TRBV12-4 and TRBJ2-3; perhaps D is TRBD1 or TRBD2 (6 bases each). The length of the CDR3 is 14 residues. Trimming removed 6 bases at V and 3 bases at J, with 13 bases between. This CDR3 reads CASSPGAGTDTQYF. The CDR3 region has the DNA TGTGCCAGCAGCCCGGGGGCCGGGACAGATACGCAGTATTTT.

The table lists this clonotype with a few counts. The chain couples TRBV28 to TRBJ2-7, with D possibly being TRBD1 (5 bases). Trimming shortened V by 2 bases and J by 3 bases, and 11 bases separated the two germline ends. Looked up from germline, CDR1 is MDHEN and CDR2 is SYDVKM. This CDR3 region has 14 residues. Here the CDR3 reads CASSLRQRIYEQYF. In nucleotides, the CDR3 is TGTGCCAGCAGTTTACGACAGCGAATCTACGAGCAGTACTTC.

This rearrangement joins TRBV6-2 or TRBV6-3 to TRBJ1-2; D unresolved. The CDR3 is made up of 14 amino acids. Germline V lookup: CDR1 MNHEY, CDR2 SVGEGT. V lost 3 bases and J 7 bases, leaving 15 bases between the germline ends. CDR3 nucleotide sequence: TGTGCCAGCAGTTATTACGGTGAGGGATTTGGCTACACCTTC. It encodes CASSYYGEGFGYTF.

This clonotype occurred a few times. This sequence joins TRBV6-5 and TRBJ1-2; no clear D gene. The V gene lost 1 base and the J gene lost 2 bases, with 8 bases spanning the gap. The germline V gene encodes CDR1 MNHEY and CDR2 SVGAGI. The CDR3 covers 14 residues. CDR3 bases: TGTGCCAGCAGTTACTACGGATTGAACTATGGCTACACCTTC. It encodes CASSYYGLNYGYTF.

In its sample, this clonotype was seen many times. The CDR3 DNA follows: TGTGCCAGCAGCTTATTCAGCTCCTACGAGCAGTACGTC. As protein: CASSLFSSYEQYV. The chain combines TRBV11-3 with TRBJ2-7, with D uncertain. The CDR3 is made up of 13 amino acids. The V end lost 2 bases, the J end lost 0 bases, and 5 bases lay between the germline ends. Germline values: CDR1 SGHNT, CDR2 YENEEA.

This clonotype was recorded many times. V usage is TRBV19 and J usage is TRBJ1-4, with D uncertain. Germline-derived CDR1 and CDR2 are LNHDA and SQIVND (reference sequence). Trimming shortened V by 7 bases and J by 0 bases, and 18 bases separated the two germline ends. The CDR3 sequence is 17 residues long. CDR3: CASTRRWAPATNEKLFF. The CDR3 DNA follows: TGTGCCAGTACCAGAAGGTGGGCCCCCGCAACTAATGAAAAACTGTTTTTT.

This clonotype was seen a handful of times. The J gene is TRBJ1-5, the V gene TRBV6-5; a possible D gene is TRBD1 (6 bases). V was pared by 5 bases and J by 0 bases, with 8 bases between. Per germline, CDR1 MNHEY and CDR2 SVGAGI. The CDR3 is 14 amino acids. The CDR3 protein is CASSQGLSNQPQHF. DNA of the CDR3: TGTGCCAGCAGTCAGGGGCTTAGCAATCAGCCCCAGCATTTT.